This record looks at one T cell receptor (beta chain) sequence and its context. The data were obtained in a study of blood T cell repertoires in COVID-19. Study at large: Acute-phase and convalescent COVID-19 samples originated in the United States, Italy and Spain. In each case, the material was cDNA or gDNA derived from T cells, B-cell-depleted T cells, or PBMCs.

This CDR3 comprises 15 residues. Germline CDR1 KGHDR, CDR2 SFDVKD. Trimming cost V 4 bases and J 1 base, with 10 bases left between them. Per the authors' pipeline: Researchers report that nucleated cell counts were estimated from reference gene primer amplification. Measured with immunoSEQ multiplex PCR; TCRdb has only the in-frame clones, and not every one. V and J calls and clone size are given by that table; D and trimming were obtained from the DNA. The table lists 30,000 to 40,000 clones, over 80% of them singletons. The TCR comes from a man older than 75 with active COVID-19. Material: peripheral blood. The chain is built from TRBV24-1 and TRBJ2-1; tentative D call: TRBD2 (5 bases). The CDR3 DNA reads TGTGCCACCAGTGAGGGCGGGCCTTCCTACAATGAGCAGTTCTTC. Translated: CATSEGGPSYNEQFF.